This passage covers 14 T cell receptor beta chains from one sample sequenced in a study of molecular identifiers for immune sequencing clone quantification. Each CDR3 protein gets one entry after TCRdb re-called the PCR reads with MiXCR. Of 60,000 to 70,000 distinct CDR3 sequences listed, under 20% are singletons. Sequenced input: naive CD8+ T cells from blood, with Jurkat cell RNA spiked in. Documented subset: FACS-sorted CD8+CD4-CCR7+CD45RA+ naive T cells. Every receptor here comes from a human donor in good health. Some libraries in this study had Jurkat cell RNA spiked in.

This rearrangement joins TRBV4-1 to TRBJ1-2; D gene uncertain. CDR3 length: 15 residues. The germline V gene has CDR1 MGHRA and CDR2 YSYEKL. V lost 0 bases and J lost 2, with 10 bases in between. The chain's CDR3 is CASSQERDVNYGYTF. The CDR3 DNA reads TGCGCCAGCAGCCAAGAACGGGATGTGAACTATGGCTACACCTTC.

This clonotype appeared many times. The V gene is TRBV9, the J gene TRBJ2-7, with D possibly matching TRBD1 (6 bases). Deletions cut 4 bases from V and 4 bases from J, with 9 bases between. Germline CDR1 is SGDLS and CDR2 is YYNGEE. The CDR3 has 12 residues. The CDR3 reads CASSSQGYEQYF. The DNA for the CDR3 is TGTGCCAGCAGCTCTCAGGGGTACGAGCAGTACTTC.

This clonotype was observed at least ten times. The chain links TRBV7-9 to TRBJ2-3; TRBD2 matches at 10 bases. After removal of 5 bases from V and 2 bases from J, the junction contained 10 bases not matched to a gene. The germline V gene encodes CDR1 SEHNR and CDR2 FQNEAQ (reference sequence). This CDR3 has 17 residues. CDR3 amino acids: CASSPVGLAISTDTQYF. DNA of the CDR3: TGTGCCAGCAGCCCAGTGGGACTAGCGATATCCACAGATACGCAGTATTTT. Based on the CDR3 plus reference TRBV7-9 and TRBJ2-3, the full variable domain is DTGVSQNPRHKITKRGQNVTFRCDPISEHNRLYWYRQTLGQGPEFLTYFQNEAQLEKSRLLSDRFSAERPKGSFSTLEIQRTEQGDSAMYLCASSPVGLAISTDTQYFGPGTRLTVL.

This clonotype came up many times. V usage is TRBV27 and J usage is TRBJ2-1; possibly TRBD2 for D (6 bases). The ends were cut back, 5 bases at V and 0 bases at J, with 14 bases in the middle. Germline CDR1 MNHEY, CDR2 SMNVEV (reference sequence). The CDR3 consists of 16 residues. The CDR3 protein is CASSPTLTSSYNEQFF. CDR3 sequence (DNA): TGTGCCAGCAGTCCCACACTGACTAGCTCCTACAATGAGCAGTTCTTC.

This clonotype was recorded many times. This chain joins TRBV19 and TRBJ2-3, with TRBD2 identical over 8 bases. The CDR3 is 15 residues long. CDR1 is LNHDA, CDR2 SQIVND, per germline (reference sequence). Losses at the gene ends were 7 bases for V and 4 bases for J; bases not matched to a gene: 10. In DNA, the CDR3 is TGTGCCAGTACACCGGGACTAGGAGTCCCAGATACGCAGTATTTT. Translation gives CASTPGLGVPDTQYF.

Of note for this clonotype: A read error may explain this, as a much larger clone is one base away. The genes are TRBV29-1 and TRBJ2-1; 7 bases fit TRBD2. CDR1 and CDR2 (germline): SQVTM, ANQGSEA. The CDR3 consists of 17 residues. The CDR3 spells CSVEDQTSRRAYNERFF. The CDR3 region has the DNA TGCAGCGTTGAAGATCAGACTAGCCGACGAGCATACAATGAGCGGTTCTTC.

The rearrangement uses TRBV4-1 and TRBJ2-7; TRBD2 matches at 7 bases. This CDR3 is built from 15 residues. The trim removed 1 base at V and 0 bases at J, leaving 3 bases unmatched. CDR1 is MGHRA, CDR2 YSYEKL, per germline. As DNA, the CDR3 is TGCGCCAGCAGCCAAGTTGGGGGGGGCTCCTACGAGCAGTACTTC. As protein: CASSQVGGGSYEQYF.

Turning to this clonotype: A much larger clone lies a single base off, so this may be a read error. This sequence joins TRBV5-3 and TRBJ1-1, with D hard to call. TRBV5-3 is annotated as an ORF whose role is uncertain. The CDR3 extends over 13 amino acids. Trimming removed 9 bases at V and 5 bases at J, with 17 bases between. In DNA, the CDR3 is TGTGCCATCAGCTTAAGTTCGCGGACTGAAGCTTTCTTT. Translation: CAISLSSRTEAFF.

This clonotype showed up just a few times. A much bigger clone sits one base away, suggesting this may be a read error. Here the CDR3 reads CASSLTSASTDTRYF. For the CDR3, the DNA is TGCGCCAGCAGCCTGACTAGCGCGAGCACAGATACGCGGTATTTT. This rearrangement joins TRBV4-1 to TRBJ2-3; TRBD2 aligns across 8 bases. Germline assignment: CDR1 MGHRA and CDR2 YSYEKL. The CDR3 is 15 amino acids.

V and J are TRBV12-3 or TRBV12-4 and TRBJ1-1; D gene unclear. The CDR3 covers 13 residues. V was cut by 2 bases and J by 1 base, with 5 bases left in between. The CDR3 bases are TGTGCCAGCAGTTTACACACGAACACTGAAGCTTTCTTT. Residues: CASSLHTNTEAFF.

This clonotype has ten or more counts. One junction end disagrees with the germline gene, perhaps due to a read error. This sequence joins TRBV13 and TRBJ2-7; maybe TRBD1 (6 bases). CDR1 is PRHDT and CDR2 is FYEKMQ in the germline V gene (reference sequence). This CDR3 contains 13 residues. The CDR3 nucleotides read TGTGCCAGCAGCCCAGACAGGTCCTTCGAGCAGTACTTC. Amino acid sequence: CASSPDRSFEQYF.

This clonotype was counted at least ten times. J is TRBJ2-2 and V is TRBV4-2; the D gene is possibly TRBD2 (5 bases). The V end lost 6 bases, the J end lost 7 bases, and 18 bases lay between the germline ends. Germline V lookup: CDR1 LGHNA, CDR2 YNFKEQ. There are 15 residues in the CDR3. Here the CDR3 DNA reads TGTGCCAGCAGAGAAGACCGACTATCCCGCGGGGAGCTGTTTTTT. Translated: CASREDRLSRGELFF.

By share, this clonotype counts as medium-sized. This chain joins TRBV7-2 and TRBJ2-3, with TRBD2 as a possible D gene (6 bases). The germline gives CDR1 SGHTA, CDR2 FQGNSA. With 1 base removed from V and 2 bases from J, the gap between germline ends came to 16 bases. CDR3 length: 17 amino acids. The chain's CDR3 is CASSLGLGTQNTDTQYF. The CDR3 DNA reads TGTGCCAGCAGCTTAGGTTTAGGGACTCAGAACACAGATACGCAGTATTTT.

This clonotype has at least ten counts. V is TRBV30 and J is TRBJ2-1; TRBD2 matches 14 bases. This CDR3 is 17 amino acids long. J was trimmed by 8 bases and V by 1 base; bases with no gene match: 10. The germline V gene has CDR1 GTSNPN and CDR2 SVGIG (reference sequence). DNA of the CDR3: TGTGCCTGGAGTGGACTAGCGGGAGGGCTGTCCTTCGATGAGCAGTTCTTC. This gives the protein CAWSGLAGGLSFDEQFF.